This T cell receptor (beta chain) was identified during a study of T cell responses to AZD1222 COVID-19 vaccine. Assay used: immunoSEQ multiplex PCR; TCRdb lists only in-frame clones, some missing. Of about 110,000 clones listed, around 90% were seen once; the top ten hold 3% to 3.5%. There are 12 residues in the CDR3. V shed 5 bases and J shed 3 bases, with 4 bases lying between them. Germline V gene lookup returns CDR1 SGHVS and CDR2 FQNEAQ. The table lists this clone with a count of one. Its specificity is not known. Study-level findings and limits: Baseline serology detected seropositivity in only 5 to 7 AZD1222 recipients.

The chain couples TRBV7-8 to TRBJ2-2; no definite D call. This TCR was sampled from an adult in good health. The sequenced sample was peripheral blood, obtained on day 0 of MenACWY control vaccination. CDR3 sequence reads: CASSPDTGELFF. CDR3 DNA: TGTGCCAGCAGCCCGGACACCGGGGAGCTGTTTTTT. The full variable domain, its missing parts supplied by reference TRBV7-8 and TRBJ2-2, is GAGVSQSPRYKVAKRGQDVALRCDPISGHVSLFWYQQALGQGPEFLTYFQNEAQLDKSGLPSDRFFAERPEGSVSTLKIQRTQQEDSAVYLCASSPDTGELFFGEGSRLTVL.